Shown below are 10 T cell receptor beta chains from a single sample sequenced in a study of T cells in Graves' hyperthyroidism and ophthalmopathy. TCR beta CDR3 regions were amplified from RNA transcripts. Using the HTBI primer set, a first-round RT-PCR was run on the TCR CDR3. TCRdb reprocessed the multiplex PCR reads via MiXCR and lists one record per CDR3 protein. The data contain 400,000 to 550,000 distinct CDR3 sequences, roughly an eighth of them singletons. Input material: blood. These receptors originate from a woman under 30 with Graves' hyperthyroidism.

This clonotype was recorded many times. The CDR3 is CASSLVRLAGVTEQFF. CDR3 in DNA: TGTGCCAGCAGCTTAGTTAGACTAGCGGGAGTAACTGAGCAGTTCTTC. The chain is built from TRBV11-2 and TRBJ2-1; 12 nucleotides agree with TRBD2. Germline trimming cut 1 base from V and 9 bases from J; bases unmatched to any gene: 7. CDR1 SGHAT and CDR2 FQNNGV come from the germline V gene. The CDR3 covers 16 residues.

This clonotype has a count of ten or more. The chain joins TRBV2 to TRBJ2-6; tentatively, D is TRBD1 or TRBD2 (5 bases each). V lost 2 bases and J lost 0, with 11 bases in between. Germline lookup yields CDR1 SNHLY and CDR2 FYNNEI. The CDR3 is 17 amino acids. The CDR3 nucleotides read TGTGCCAGCAGTGAAAAGGGACCGCTCTCTGGGGCCAACGTCCTGACTTTC. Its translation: CASSEKGPLSGANVLTF.

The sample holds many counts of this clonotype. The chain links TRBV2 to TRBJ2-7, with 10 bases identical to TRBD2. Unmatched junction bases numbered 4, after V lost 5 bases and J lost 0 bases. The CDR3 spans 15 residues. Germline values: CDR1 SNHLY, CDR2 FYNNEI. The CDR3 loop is CASSRLAGSSYEQYV. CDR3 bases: TGTGCCAGCAGTCGACTAGCGGGCAGCTCCTACGAGCAGTACGTC.

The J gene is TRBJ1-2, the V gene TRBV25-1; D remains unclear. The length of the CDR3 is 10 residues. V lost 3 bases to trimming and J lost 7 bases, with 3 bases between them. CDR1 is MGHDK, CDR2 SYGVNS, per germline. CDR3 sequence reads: CASSDGGYTF. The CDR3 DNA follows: TGTGCCAGCAGTGATGGTGGCTACACCTTC.

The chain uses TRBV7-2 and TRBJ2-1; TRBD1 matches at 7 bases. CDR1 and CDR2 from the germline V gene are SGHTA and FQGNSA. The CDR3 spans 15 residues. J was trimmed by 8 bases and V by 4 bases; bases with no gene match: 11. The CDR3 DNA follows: TGTGCCAGCAGCTCCGCGGCGCGACAGGGCGATGAGCAGTTCTTC. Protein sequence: CASSSAARQGDEQFF.

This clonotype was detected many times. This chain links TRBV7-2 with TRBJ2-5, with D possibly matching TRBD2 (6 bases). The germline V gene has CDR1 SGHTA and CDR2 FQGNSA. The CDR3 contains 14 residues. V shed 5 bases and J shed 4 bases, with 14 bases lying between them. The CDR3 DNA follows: TGTGCCAGCAGCCCGACGGCGGGAAGAGAGACCCAGTACTTC. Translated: CASSPTAGRETQYF.

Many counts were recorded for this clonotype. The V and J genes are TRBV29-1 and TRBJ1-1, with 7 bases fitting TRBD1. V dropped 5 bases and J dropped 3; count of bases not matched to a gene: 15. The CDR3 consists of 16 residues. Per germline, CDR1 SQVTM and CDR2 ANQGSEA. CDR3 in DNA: TGCAGCGTTTCCGACAGGGTAGCTCGTGTGGACACTGAAGCTTTCTTT. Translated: CSVSDRVARVDTEAFF.

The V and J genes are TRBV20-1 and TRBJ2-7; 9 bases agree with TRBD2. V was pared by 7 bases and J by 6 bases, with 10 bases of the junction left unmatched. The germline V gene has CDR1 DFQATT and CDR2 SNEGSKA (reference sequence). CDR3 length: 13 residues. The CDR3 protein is CSGRVGLAREQYF. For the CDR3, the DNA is TGCAGTGGCAGAGTTGGACTAGCGCGCGAGCAGTACTTC.

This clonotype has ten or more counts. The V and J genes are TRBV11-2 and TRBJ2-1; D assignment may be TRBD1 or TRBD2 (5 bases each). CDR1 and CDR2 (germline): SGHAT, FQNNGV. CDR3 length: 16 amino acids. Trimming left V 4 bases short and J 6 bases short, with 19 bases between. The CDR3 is CASSSNRDPGINEQFF. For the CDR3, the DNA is TGTGCCAGCAGCTCGAATCGGGACCCCGGTATCAATGAGCAGTTCTTC.

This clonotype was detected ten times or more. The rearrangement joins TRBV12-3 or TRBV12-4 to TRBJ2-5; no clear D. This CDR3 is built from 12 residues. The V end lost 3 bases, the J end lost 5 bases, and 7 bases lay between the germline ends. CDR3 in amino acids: CASSLLLETQYF. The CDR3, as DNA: TGTGCCAGCAGTTTGTTATTGGAGACCCAGTACTTC.